This T cell receptor (beta chain) was profiled in a study of cytomegalovirus exposure and HLA in healthy donors. Study conclusions and caveats: Researchers reported in a later analysis that a missense DCLRE1C variant was tied to TCR beta V- and J-gene trimming. What was likely a sequencing artifact was a cluster of highly shared sequence variants. The authors later found TCR association rates varying by HLA locus, with DRB1 most and HLA-C fewest. Researchers had no immune exposure information except CMV serostatus available.

In regard to this clone: Antigen unknown.

The CDR3 totals 15 residues. The trim removed 8 bases at V and 4 bases at J, leaving 13 bases unmatched. CDR1 and CDR2 from the germline V gene are MNHEY and SMNVEV (reference sequence). The PCR ran on 60 Vbeta and 13 Jbeta primers. Produced via immunoSEQ multiplex PCR; TCRdb's table is partial and in-frame only. The sample carries 140,000 or so clones, approximately 79% recorded once. This rearrangement joins TRBV27 to TRBJ1-2, with 7 nucleotides matching TRBD1. The material sequenced was PBMCs. This sequence originates from a woman between 25 and 40 years old in good health and CMV-seronegative. The chain's CDR3 is CASGPRDRSGYGYTF. CDR3 DNA: TGTGCCAGCGGACCCCGGGACAGATCTGGCTATGGCTACACCTTC.